These 5 T cell receptor beta chains originate from one sample sequenced in a study of blood T cell repertoires in COVID-19. The repertoire was sequenced with immunoSEQ multiplex PCR; TCRdb's copy has only in-frame clones and lacks some. Of around 180,000 clones listed, 88% are singletons. Sequences were obtained from peripheral blood. All receptors come from a man aged 60 to 75 with acute or convalescent COVID-19.

This clone has more than one count but fewer than ten. V gene TRBV2 combines with J gene TRBJ2-5, with TRBD1 identical over 7 bases. From germline, CDR1 is SNHLY and CDR2 FYNNEI. J lost 1 base, V lost 6 bases, and 5 bases had no gene match. CDR3 size: 14 residues. CDR3 residues: CASSLGQLQETQYF. For the CDR3, the DNA is TGTGCCAGCAGCCTGGGACAGCTCCAAGAGACCCAGTACTTC.

CDR3 DNA sequence: TGCAGCGTTGCTGCAGGGATCAATTCACCCCTCCACTTT. This gives the protein CSVAAGINSPLHF. The rearrangement joins TRBV29-1 to TRBJ1-6, with a possible D match to TRBD1 (5 bases). CDR3 size: 13 residues. The ends were cut back, 4 bases at V and 7 bases at J, with 11 bases in the middle. Germline V gene lookup returns CDR1 SQVTM and CDR2 ANQGSEA.

The gene calls are TRBV5-1 and TRBJ2-2; D possibly corresponds to TRBD2 (5 bases). The V end was cut by 7 bases, the J end by 7 bases, with 17 bases between. Germline CDR1 SGHRS, CDR2 YFSETQ. The CDR3 extends over 14 amino acids. The CDR3, as DNA: TGCGCCAGCCGAAATTTACCCGCGGGCGGGGAGCTGTTTTTT. Amino acids: CASRNLPAGGELFF.

V and J are TRBV5-5 and TRBJ2-7, with 8 bases fitting TRBD1. The CDR3 has 15 residues. Germline trimming cut 5 bases from V and 2 bases from J; bases unmatched to any gene: 9. Looked up from germline, CDR1 is SGHKS and CDR2 is YYEKEE (reference sequence). The CDR3 DNA sequence: TGTGCCAGCAGTCGCCTCCGGGACAGGACCTACGAGCAGTACTTC. This codes for CASSRLRDRTYEQYF.

This clone was seen just once. The chain joins TRBV6-5 to TRBJ1-1; the match to TRBD1 covers 10 bases. The CDR3 covers 16 residues. Germline V lookup: CDR1 MNHEY, CDR2 SVGAGI. V shed 4 bases and J 2 bases; nucleotides not matched to a gene: 7. The CDR3 here is CASSFRQGAGNTEAFF. CDR3 sequence (DNA): TGTGCCAGCAGTTTTCGACAGGGGGCTGGAAACACTGAAGCTTTCTTT.